The entry below gives a single T cell receptor (beta chain) sequence along with its context. Its specificity is not known. Method: immunoSEQ multiplex PCR; TCRdb's copy keeps in-frame clones and lacks some. The table has some 30,000 clones, 75% to 85% seen once; the top ten hold around 25%. These data are taken from a study of radiotherapy plus CTLA-4 blockade in lung cancer. The study, taken as a whole, reports: Among blood TCR repertoires after radiotherapy plus ipilimumab, tumor-derived clones expanded.

This CDR3 contains 14 residues. Germline trimming cut 6 bases from V and 5 bases from J; bases unmatched to any gene: 8. CDR1 is MGHDK and CDR2 is SYGVNS in the germline V gene. The input for sequencing was peripheral blood, taken from a patient treated with radiotherapy plus ipilimumab. The receptor was derived from a human donor with non-small cell lung cancer that progressed on radiotherapy plus ipilimumab. The chain is built from TRBV25-1 and TRBJ1-1, with 8 bases lining up with TRBD1. The CDR3 protein is CASRDREEKTEAFF. As DNA, the CDR3 is TGTGCCAGCAGGGACAGGGAGGAAAAGACTGAAGCTTTCTTT.